The T cell receptor beta chain under discussion was sequenced for a study of shared clonotypes between healthy human individuals. Study summary: CD4 naive and CD4 memory each took three plates per donor, while CD8 naive took two and CD8 memory one.

The length of the CDR3 is 13 residues. CDR1 and CDR2 from the germline V gene are SGHAT and FQNNGV. V lost 5 bases and J lost 4, with 12 bases in between. Study findings and constraints: Rarefaction gave evidence that sorted-subset sequencing remained incomplete despite large depth. Clonotypes which were not shared had lower generation probabilities than clonotypes that all four donors shared.

With regard to this clone: Its specificity is not known.

Measured with immunoSEQ multiplex PCR; TCRdb has only the in-frame clones, and not every one. The sample lists more than 850,000 clones; 75% to 85% were seen once. The receptor comes from a young man in good health. Some clones in this sample may be carry-over from other donors' samples. The sample was memory CD4+ T cells from PBMCs. Noted subset: CD45RA-negative fraction. The J gene is TRBJ2-7, the V gene TRBV11-2; perhaps TRBD2 as D (7 bases). The CDR3 reads CASSTGGQYEQYF. In DNA form, the CDR3 reads TGTGCCAGCAGCACGGGGGGCCAATACGAGCAGTACTTC.